The 5 T cell receptor beta chains presented below share a single source sample, sequenced in a study of shared clonotypes between healthy human individuals. Assay used: immunoSEQ multiplex PCR; TCRdb lists only in-frame clones, some missing. The sample has under 2,000,000 clones; about 95% are singletons. Positively selected for CCR7, the CD45RO-negative cells used as naive CD8 cells excluded terminally differentiated effector memory CD45RA+ cells. Sequences were obtained from naive CD8+ T cells sorted from blood. The receptors were sampled from a man younger than 35 in good health.

This clone has more than one count but fewer than ten. V is TRBV4-1 and J is TRBJ2-1; D call uncertain. This CDR3 is 15 amino acids long. Germline V gene data show CDR1 as MGHRA and CDR2 as YSYEKL. Trimming cost V 0 bases and J 0 bases, with 6 bases left between them. The CDR3 region is CASSQDRSSYNEQFF. In DNA form, the CDR3 reads TGCGCCAGCAGCCAAGACAGGAGCTCCTACAATGAGCAGTTCTTC.

The V gene is TRBV19, the J gene TRBJ1-6, with D uncertain. V shed 1 base and J shed 9 bases, with 4 bases lying between them. This CDR3 is built from 12 residues. Per germline, CDR1 LNHDA and CDR2 SQIVND (reference sequence). The CDR3 DNA follows: TGTGCCAGTAGTATAGGGGTTTCACCCCTCCACTTT. The encoded protein is CASSIGVSPLHF.

This clone has a single count. This rearrangement joins TRBV6-5 to TRBJ2-1; TRBD2 matches at 7 bases. The CDR3 is 10 amino acids. Germline CDR1 MNHEY, CDR2 SVGAGI. Here the CDR3 DNA reads TGTGCGGCCGGACTAGGGGAGGGGTTCTTC. Amino acid sequence: CAAGLGEGFF.

This chain joins TRBV30 and TRBJ1-5; D is ambiguous. This CDR3 contains 14 residues. Germline lookup yields CDR1 GTSNPN and CDR2 SVGIG (reference sequence). V lost 0 bases, J lost 5 bases, and 11 bases lay in between. CDR3: CAWSVEGSDQPQHF. The CDR3, as DNA: TGTGCCTGGAGTGTAGAAGGATCCGATCAGCCCCAGCATTTT.

This rearrangement joins TRBV6-1 to TRBJ2-7; D is unclear. Germline V lookup: CDR1 MNHNS, CDR2 SASEGT. The CDR3 is 16 residues long. The V end was cut by 0 bases, the J end by 7 bases, with 19 bases between. The CDR3 nucleotides are TGTGCCAGCAGTGAAGCACGGACGCCTGCTGTGGATGAGCAGTACTTC. Encoded protein: CASSEARTPAVDEQYF.